The 3 T cell receptor beta chains listed next were all sequenced from one sample in a study of T cell repertoires in cytomegalovirus infection. MiXCR, run by TCRdb on the reads, gives a single entry per CDR3 protein. The table shows 550,000 to 850,000 distinct CDR3 sequences, with approximately 33% occurring only once. These receptors' antigens are unknown. The specimen comprised cultured PBMCs, sampled from culture after CMV antigen stimulation. All receptors come from a human donor in good health (CMV status not recorded). Some clones in this sample may be carry-over from other donors' samples.

Here the CDR3 reads CASSFRARQETQYF. The CDR3 DNA follows: TGCGCCAGCAGCTTTAGGGCGAGACAAGAGACCCAGTACTTC. This sequence joins TRBV5-1 and TRBJ2-5; D is undetermined. The germline V gene encodes CDR1 SGHRS and CDR2 YFSETQ. V was pared by 2 bases and J by 2 bases, with 10 bases between. This CDR3 has 14 amino acids.

The chain couples TRBV12-3 or TRBV12-4 to TRBJ2-3; 9 positions agree with TRBD1. This CDR3 spans 15 amino acids. V lost 3 bases to trimming and J lost 2 bases; unmatched junction nucleotides: 3. This CDR3 reads CASSFGTGNTDTQYF. The CDR3 DNA reads TGTGCCAGCAGTTTTGGGACAGGGAACACAGATACGCAGTATTTT.

The chain has TRBV6-5 and TRBJ2-7; 7 positions match TRBD1. The germline V gene has CDR1 MNHEY and CDR2 SVGAGI. CDR3 size: 14 residues. The ends lost 5 bases at V and 4 bases at J; junction bases unmatched: 8. The CDR3 protein is CASSEGQIRYEQYF. The CDR3 coding sequence is TGTGCCAGCAGTGAGGGACAGATAAGATACGAGCAGTACTTC.